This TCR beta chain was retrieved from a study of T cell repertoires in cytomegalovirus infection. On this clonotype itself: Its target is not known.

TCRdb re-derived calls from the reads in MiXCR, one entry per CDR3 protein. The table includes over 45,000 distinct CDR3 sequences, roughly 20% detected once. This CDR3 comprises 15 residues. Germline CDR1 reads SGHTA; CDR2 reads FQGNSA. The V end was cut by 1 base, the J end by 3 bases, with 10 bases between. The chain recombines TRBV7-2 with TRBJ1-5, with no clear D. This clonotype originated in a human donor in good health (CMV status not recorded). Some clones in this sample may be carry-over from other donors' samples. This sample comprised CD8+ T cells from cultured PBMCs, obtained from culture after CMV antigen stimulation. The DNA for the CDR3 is TGTGCCAGCAGCTTAGATGGTAGGGTCAATCAGCCCCAGCATTTT. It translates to CASSLDGRVNQPQHF.